The sequence of this T cell receptor (beta chain) was determined in a study of control samples from healthy donors and cancer patients. Per the germline V gene, CDR1 is LNHDA and CDR2 is SQIVND (reference sequence). This CDR3 comprises 18 residues. The V gene end was trimmed by 5 bases and the J gene end by 0 bases; junction bases not matched to a gene: 11. Sequenced by immunoSEQ multiplex PCR; TCRdb stores in-frame clones only, minus some. The sample contains some 71,000 clones, over 75% of which appear only once. Source material: PBMCs. The TCR originated in a woman aged 50 to 60 with colorectal cancer. The chain carries TRBV19 and TRBJ2-2; TRBD1 matches 8 bases. For the CDR3, the DNA is TGTGCCAGTAGTTCAGGACAGGGAAACACTCCGAACACCGGGGAGCTGTTTTTT. This sequence encodes CASSSGQGNTPNTGELFF.